One and the same sample provided the 26 T cell receptor beta chains below, sequenced in a study of blood T cell repertoires in COVID-19. The assay was immunoSEQ multiplex PCR, and TCRdb's table has in-frame clones only and misses some. Here the sample spans tens of thousands of clones, around 76% being singletons. The sample consisted of peripheral blood. The receptors were gathered from a man aged 70-80 years with active or convalescent COVID-19.

This chain uses TRBV12-3 or TRBV12-4 with TRBJ1-5; D not certain. The CDR3 has 12 residues. V was cut by 4 bases and J by 6 bases, with 7 bases left in between. CDR3 in DNA: TGTGCCAGCAGTTACGGTTTTCAGCCCCAGCATTTT. Translation: CASSYGFQPQHF.

The genes are TRBV12-5 and TRBJ2-1, with 12 bases identical to TRBD2. The J segment lost 2 bases and the V segment lost 5 bases, leaving 4 bases of the junction unmatched. CDR3 length equals 16 residues. Germline CDR1 and CDR2: LGHNT and FRNRAP. The CDR3 DNA is TGTGCTAGTGGTGTCACTAGCGGGGGGCCCTACAATGAGCAGTTCTTC. As protein: CASGVTSGGPYNEQFF.

The rearrangement uses TRBV2 and TRBJ1-6; 7 positions agree with TRBD1. Germline values: CDR1 SNHLY, CDR2 FYNNEI. The CDR3 length is 16 residues. Losses at the gene ends were 7 bases for V and 3 bases for J; bases not matched to a gene: 9. CDR3 sequence reads: CASISDRARYNSPLHF. CDR3 coding DNA: TGTGCCAGCATTTCAGACAGGGCCCGCTATAATTCACCCCTCCACTTT. Full variable domain (outside the CDR3, taken from reference TRBV2 and TRBJ1-6): EPEVTQTPSHQVTQMGQEVILRCVPISNHLYFYWYRQILGQKVEFLVSFYNNEISEKSEIFDDQFSVERPDGSNFTLKIRSTKLEDSAMYFCASISDRARYNSPLHFGNGTRLTVT.

The chain carries TRBV4-1 and TRBJ1-1, with D maybe TRBD1 (6 bases). Germline V gene lookup returns CDR1 MGHRA and CDR2 YSYEKL. V lost 3 bases and J 5 bases, leaving 10 bases between the germline ends. The CDR3 length is 13 residues. As DNA, the CDR3 is TGCGCCAGCAGCCACCCACAGGGTACTGAAGCTTTCTTT. Protein: CASSHPQGTEAFF.

This clone was detected once. The chain carries TRBV5-6 and TRBJ1-4; tentatively, D is TRBD1 (5 bases). CDR1 is SGHDT, CDR2 YYEEEE, per germline. Trimming took 6 bases from V and 7 from J, leaving 16 bases between them. This CDR3 contains 14 residues. The CDR3 spells CASTFTGGSEKLFF. In nucleotides, the CDR3 is TGTGCCAGCACCTTCACAGGAGGGAGTGAAAAACTGTTTTTT.

V gene TRBV14 combines with J gene TRBJ1-2, with D hard to call. Germline assignment: CDR1 SGHDN and CDR2 FVKESK. Trimming took off 4 bases at V and 8 bases at J, with 11 bases between the two ends. This CDR3 has 12 amino acids. CDR3 coding DNA: TGTGCCAGCAGCCGGAGGTCGGGCGGCTACACCTTC. Its translation is CASSRRSGGYTF.

The chain recombines TRBV28 with TRBJ2-1; the match to TRBD2 covers 15 bases. Looked up from germline, CDR1 is MDHEN and CDR2 is SYDVKM. Trimming at V came to 6 bases and at J to 9 bases, leaving 15 bases not matched to a gene. CDR3 size: 18 residues. The CDR3 reads CASSTTGTSGGIWGEQFF. The CDR3 DNA follows: TGTGCCAGCAGCACGACCGGGACTAGCGGGGGGATTTGGGGTGAGCAGTTCTTC.

V usage is TRBV10-3 and J usage is TRBJ2-5; 7 bases map to TRBD2. Germline V gives CDR1 ENHRY, CDR2 SYGVKD. The CDR3 runs to 13 residues. Trimming took 4 bases from V and 5 from J; bases not matched to a gene: 4. The CDR3 DNA reads TGTGCCATCAGTGGTATGGGAGGGGAGACCCAGTACTTC. Its protein product is CAISGMGGETQYF.

The chain has TRBV6-1 and TRBJ1-5; 7 bases are a match to TRBD1. The CDR3 runs 15 residues. After removal of 1 base from V and 5 bases from J, the junction contained 5 bases not matched to a gene. CDR1 and CDR2 (germline): MNHNS, SASEGT. CDR3 in amino acids: CASSEGAGGYQPQHF. CDR3 coding DNA: TGTGCCAGCAGTGAAGGAGCAGGGGGGTATCAGCCCCAGCATTTT.

The genes are TRBV9 and TRBJ2-7; TRBD2 matches at 10 bases. The J segment lost 3 bases and the V segment lost 2 bases, leaving 11 bases of the junction unmatched. The germline CDR1 and CDR2 sequences are SGDLS and YYNGEE. CDR3 length equals 17 residues. CDR3 protein: CASSVGSGRTSGYEQYF. The DNA of the CDR3 is TGTGCCAGCAGCGTGGGTTCGGGGAGGACTAGCGGCTACGAGCAGTACTTC. Complete variable domain (other parts from reference TRBV9 and TRBJ2-7): DSGVTQTPKHLITATGQRVTLRCSPRSGDLSVYWYQQSLDQGLQFLIQYYNGEERAKGNILERFSAQQFPDLHSELNLSSLELGDSALYFCASSVGSGRTSGYEQYFGPGTRLTVT.

This sequence joins TRBV7-9 and TRBJ2-1, with 8 bases that match TRBD1. The ends lost 1 base at V and 15 bases at J; junction bases unmatched: 5. Germline CDR1 reads SEHNR; CDR2 reads FQNEAQ (reference sequence). The CDR3 spans 12 residues. CDR3 in amino acids: CASSLEDRARFF. CDR3 in DNA: TGTGCCAGCAGCTTAGAGGACAGGGCAAGGTTCTTC.

The chain carries TRBV19 and TRBJ2-1, with 7 bases that match TRBD1. Germline lookup yields CDR1 LNHDA and CDR2 SQIVND (reference sequence). Trimming removed 6 bases from V and 3 bases from J; junction bases left unmatched: 8. CDR3 length: 15 amino acids. The CDR3 is CASRALTGSYNEQFF. In DNA, the CDR3 is TGTGCCAGTAGGGCCCTGACAGGGAGCTACAATGAGCAGTTCTTC.

V is TRBV29-1 and J is TRBJ1-1; 8 nucleotides line up with TRBD1. Unmatched junction bases numbered 6, after V lost 6 bases and J lost 3 bases. Germline-derived CDR1 and CDR2 are SQVTM and ANQGSEA. This CDR3 has 13 residues. CDR3 region: CSVLDRGDTEAFF. CDR3 in DNA: TGCAGCGTATTAGACAGGGGCGACACTGAAGCTTTCTTT. The complete variable domain, with remaining parts taken from reference TRBV29-1 and TRBJ1-1, reads SAVISQKPSRDICQRGTSLTIQCQVDSQVTMMFWYRQQPGQSLTLIATANQGSEATYESGFVIDKFPISRPNLTFSTLTVSNMSPEDSSIYLCSVLDRGDTEAFFGQGTRLTVV.

The J gene is TRBJ1-3, the V gene TRBV24-1; 8 bases are a match to TRBD1. CDR1 and CDR2 from the germline V gene are KGHDR and SFDVKD. V lost 7 bases, J lost 3 bases, and 4 bases stayed unmatched. The CDR3 contains 14 residues. The CDR3 bases are TGTGCCACCAGCACAGGGGGAAGTGGAAACACCATATATTTT. This gives the protein CATSTGGSGNTIYF.

This clone was seen only a few times. This chain joins TRBV7-3 and TRBJ1-1; D unclear. The germline V gene has CDR1 SGHTA and CDR2 FQGTGA. The germline V and J ends were trimmed by 6 bases and 8 bases, with 16 bases remaining between them. This CDR3 has 13 residues. The CDR3 DNA reads TGTGCCAGCAGTTTCGGAGGTAAACTCGAAGCTTTCTTT. Its protein is CASSFGGKLEAFF. The full variable domain, completed using reference TRBV7-3 and TRBJ1-1, is GAGVSQTPSNKVTEKGKYVELRCDPISGHTALYWYRQSLGQGPEFLIYFQGTGAADDSGLPNDRFFAVRPEGSVSTLKIQRTERGDSAVYLCASSFGGKLEAFFGQGTRLTVV.

The genes are TRBV12-3 or TRBV12-4 and TRBJ2-7, with D maybe TRBD1 (6 bases). The CDR3 totals 13 residues. V was clipped by 3 bases and J by 3 bases, with 9 bases between them. The CDR3 region is CASSFGTSYEQYF. DNA of the CDR3: TGTGCCAGCAGTTTTGGGACAAGCTACGAGCAGTACTTC.

DNA for the CDR3: TGTGCCAGCAGCTCCCGCAGGGAGACCCAGTACTTC. Its protein product is CASSSRRETQYF. The rearrangement links TRBV14 to TRBJ2-5; D gene unclear. This CDR3 contains 12 residues. V lost 5 bases and J lost 5, with 9 bases in between. CDR1 and CDR2 (germline): SGHDN, FVKESK.

This rearrangement joins TRBV19 to TRBJ1-2, with D unclear. Germline CDR1 is LNHDA and CDR2 is SQIVND (reference sequence). The CDR3 sequence is 15 residues long. The V gene lost 2 bases and the J gene lost 5 bases, with 15 bases spanning the gap. CDR3 sequence (DNA): TGTGCCAGTAGTATAAGTGGCAACCGCCCATATGGCTACACCTTC. It specifies CASSISGNRPYGYTF.

The V call is TRBV7-9, the J call TRBJ2-7; 13 bases fit TRBD2. Germline CDR1 and CDR2: SEHNR and FQNEAQ (reference sequence). This CDR3 region has 16 residues. Germline trimming cut 8 bases from V and 11 bases from J; bases unmatched to any gene: 18. CDR3 amino acids: CASSESQGAGTSGEYF. CDR3 DNA sequence: TGTGCCAGCTCAGAATCACAGGGTGCGGGGACTAGCGGGGAGTACTTC.

The V gene is TRBV19, the J gene TRBJ1-1; TRBD1 is a possible D gene (5 bases). The V gene's germline CDR1 is LNHDA and CDR2 SQIVND (reference sequence). V was clipped by 8 bases and J by 3 bases, with 13 bases between them. The CDR3 has 13 amino acids. CDR3 amino acids: CASRSQGDTEAFF. The CDR3 DNA is TGTGCCAGTCGATCCCAGGGTGACACTGAAGCTTTCTTT.

In DNA, the CDR3 is TGTGCCAGTAGCGACAGGGAATACGAGCAGTACTTC. As protein: CASSDREYEQYF. The chain combines TRBV19 with TRBJ2-7, with 7 bases fitting TRBD1. Germline assignment: CDR1 LNHDA and CDR2 SQIVND (reference sequence). The CDR3 spans 12 residues. The ends lost 6 bases at V and 4 bases at J; junction bases unmatched: 3. The full variable domain, rest sourced from reference TRBV19 and TRBJ2-7, is DGGITQSPKYLFRKEGQNVTLSCEQNLNHDAMYWYRQDPGQGLRLIYYSQIVNDFQKGDIAEGYSVSREKKESFPLTVTSAQKNPTAFYLCASSDREYEQYFGPGTRLTVT.

A single count supports this clone. The chain has TRBV7-9 and TRBJ2-7; TRBD1 agrees at 7 bases. Germline CDR1 is SEHNR and CDR2 is FQNEAQ (reference sequence). The CDR3 is 14 residues long. Trimming took 5 bases from V and 6 from J; bases not matched to a gene: 10. The CDR3 region has the DNA TGTGCCAGCAGCCACCGGGACAGCCTCACCGAGCAGTACTTC. Its protein product is CASSHRDSLTEQYF.

This clone was recorded a few times. The gene calls are TRBV28 and TRBJ1-2, with 9 bases matching TRBD1. The CDR3 runs to 14 residues. V dropped 3 bases and J dropped 6; count of bases not matched to a gene: 5. Germline CDR1 and CDR2: MDHEN and SYDVKM. Here the CDR3 DNA reads TGTGCCAGCAGTTTGCACAGGGGGCTGGATGGCTACACCTTC. Translated, it gives CASSLHRGLDGYTF.

V usage is TRBV6-5 and J usage is TRBJ1-5; perhaps TRBD1 as D (6 bases). Germline CDR1 and CDR2: MNHEY and SVGAGI. The ends were cut back, 6 bases at V and 4 bases at J, with 7 bases in the middle. The CDR3 is 12 amino acids. CDR3 in DNA: TGTGCCAGCAGGAGGGGGAATCAGCCCCAGCATTTT. This encodes CASRRGNQPQHF.

The J gene is TRBJ2-1, the V gene TRBV2, with a possible D match to TRBD2 (6 bases). Germline V CDR1 and CDR2: SNHLY, FYNNEI. The CDR3 totals 13 residues. With 4 bases removed from V and 11 bases from J, the gap between germline ends came to 15 bases. The CDR3 protein is CASSVGNSGKQFF. CDR3 DNA: TGTGCCAGCAGTGTAGGGAATAGCGGAAAGCAGTTCTTC. Drawing the rest from reference TRBV2 and TRBJ2-1, the complete variable domain is EPEVTQTPSHQVTQMGQEVILRCVPISNHLYFYWYRQILGQKVEFLVSFYNNEISEKSEIFDDQFSVERPDGSNFTLKIRSTKLEDSAMYFCASSVGNSGKQFFGPGTRLTVL.

This chain connects TRBV9 to TRBJ2-5; 7 nucleotides align to TRBD1. J was trimmed by 1 base and V by 0 bases; bases with no gene match: 3. Germline assignment: CDR1 SGDLS and CDR2 YYNGEE. This CDR3 has 15 residues. Here the CDR3 DNA reads TGTGCCAGCAGCGTAGGATCAGGGGGCCAAGAGACCCAGTACTTC. It translates to CASSVGSGGQETQYF.